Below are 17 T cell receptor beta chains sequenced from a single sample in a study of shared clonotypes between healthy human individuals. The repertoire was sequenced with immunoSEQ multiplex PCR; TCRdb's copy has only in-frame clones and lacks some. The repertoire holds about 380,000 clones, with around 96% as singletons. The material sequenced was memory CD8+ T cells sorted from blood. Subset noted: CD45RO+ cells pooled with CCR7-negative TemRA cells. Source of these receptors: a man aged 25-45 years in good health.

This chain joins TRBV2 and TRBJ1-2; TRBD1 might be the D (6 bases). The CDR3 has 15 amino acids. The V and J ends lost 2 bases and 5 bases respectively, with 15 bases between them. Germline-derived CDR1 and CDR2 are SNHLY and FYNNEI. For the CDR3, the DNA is TGTGCCAGCAGTGAAATCCGCGGACAGCCTTATGGCTACACCTTC. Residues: CASSEIRGQPYGYTF.

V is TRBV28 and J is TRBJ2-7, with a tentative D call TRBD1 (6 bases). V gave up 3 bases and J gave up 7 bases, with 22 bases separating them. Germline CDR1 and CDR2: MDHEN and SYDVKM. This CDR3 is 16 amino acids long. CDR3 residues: CASSFPRTAVGSEQYF. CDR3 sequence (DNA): TGTGCCAGCAGTTTCCCTCGGACAGCGGTTGGTTCGGAGCAGTACTTC.

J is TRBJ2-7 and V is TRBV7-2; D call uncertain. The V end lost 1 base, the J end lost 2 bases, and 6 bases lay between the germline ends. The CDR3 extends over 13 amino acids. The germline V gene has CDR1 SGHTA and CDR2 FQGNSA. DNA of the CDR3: TGTGCCAGCAGCTTAGATGGGCCCTACGAGCAGTACTTC. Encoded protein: CASSLDGPYEQYF.

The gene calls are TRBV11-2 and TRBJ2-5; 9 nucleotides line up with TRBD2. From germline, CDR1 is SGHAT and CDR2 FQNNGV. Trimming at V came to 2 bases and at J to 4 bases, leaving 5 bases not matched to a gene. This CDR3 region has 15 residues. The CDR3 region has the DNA TGTGCCAGCAGCTTACCTCTAGCGGGACCAGAGACCCAGTACTTC. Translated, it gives CASSLPLAGPETQYF.

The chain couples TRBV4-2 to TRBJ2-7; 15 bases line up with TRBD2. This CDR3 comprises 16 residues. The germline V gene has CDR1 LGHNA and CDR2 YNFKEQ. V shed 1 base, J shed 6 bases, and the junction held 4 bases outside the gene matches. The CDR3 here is CASSQVPGLAGGEQYF. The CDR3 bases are TGTGCCAGCAGCCAAGTGCCGGGACTAGCGGGAGGCGAGCAGTACTTC.

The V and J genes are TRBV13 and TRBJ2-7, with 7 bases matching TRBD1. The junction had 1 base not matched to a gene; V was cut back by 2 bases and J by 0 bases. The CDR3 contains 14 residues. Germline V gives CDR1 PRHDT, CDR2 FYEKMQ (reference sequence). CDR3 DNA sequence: TGTGCCAGCAGCTTAAGGGGGCCCTCCTACGAGCAGTACTTC. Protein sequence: CASSLRGPSYEQYF.

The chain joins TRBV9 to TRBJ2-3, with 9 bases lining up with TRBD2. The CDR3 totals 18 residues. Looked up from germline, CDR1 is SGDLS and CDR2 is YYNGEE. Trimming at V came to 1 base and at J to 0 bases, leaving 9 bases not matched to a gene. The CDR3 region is CASSVSSTSGFSTDTQYF. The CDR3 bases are TGTGCCAGCAGCGTATCCTCGACTAGCGGCTTCAGCACAGATACGCAGTATTTT.

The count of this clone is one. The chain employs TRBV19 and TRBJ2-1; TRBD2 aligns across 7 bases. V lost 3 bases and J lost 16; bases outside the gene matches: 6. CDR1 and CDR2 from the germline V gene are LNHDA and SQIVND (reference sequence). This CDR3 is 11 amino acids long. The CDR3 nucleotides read TGTGCCAGTAGTATTAGCGGGCGGAACTTCTTC. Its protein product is CASSISGRNFF.

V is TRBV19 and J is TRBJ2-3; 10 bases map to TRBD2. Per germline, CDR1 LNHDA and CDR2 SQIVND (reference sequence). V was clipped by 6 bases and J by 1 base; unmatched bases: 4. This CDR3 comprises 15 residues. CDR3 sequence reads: CASRDGTSGTDTQYF. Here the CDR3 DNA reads TGTGCCAGTAGGGACGGGACTAGCGGCACAGATACGCAGTATTTT.

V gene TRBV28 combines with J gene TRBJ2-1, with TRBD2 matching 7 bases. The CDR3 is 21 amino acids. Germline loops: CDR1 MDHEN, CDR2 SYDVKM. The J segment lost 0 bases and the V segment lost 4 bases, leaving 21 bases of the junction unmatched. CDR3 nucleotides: TGTGCCAGCAGTTGGAAGAGAAGCGGGATCGGTTCGGCCGGCTCCTACAATGAGCAGTTCTTC. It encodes CASSWKRSGIGSAGSYNEQFF. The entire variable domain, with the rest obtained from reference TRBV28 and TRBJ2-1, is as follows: DVKVTQSSRYLVKRTGEKVFLECVQDMDHENMFWYRQDPGLGLRLIYFSYDVKMKEKGDIPEGYSVSREKKERFSLILESASTNQTSMYLCASSWKRSGIGSAGSYNEQFFGPGTRLTVL.

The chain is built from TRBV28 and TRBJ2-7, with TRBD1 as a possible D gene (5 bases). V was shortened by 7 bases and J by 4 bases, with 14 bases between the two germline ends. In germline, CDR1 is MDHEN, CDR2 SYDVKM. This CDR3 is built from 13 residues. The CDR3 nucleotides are TGTGCCAGCACCGTAGACAGAAAATACGAGCAGTACTTC. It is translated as CASTVDRKYEQYF.

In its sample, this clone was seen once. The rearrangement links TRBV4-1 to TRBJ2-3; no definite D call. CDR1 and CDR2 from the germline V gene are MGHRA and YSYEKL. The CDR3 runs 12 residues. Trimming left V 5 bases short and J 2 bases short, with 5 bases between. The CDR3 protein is CASSSHTDTQYF. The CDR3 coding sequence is TGCGCCAGCAGCTCCCACACAGATACGCAGTATTTT.

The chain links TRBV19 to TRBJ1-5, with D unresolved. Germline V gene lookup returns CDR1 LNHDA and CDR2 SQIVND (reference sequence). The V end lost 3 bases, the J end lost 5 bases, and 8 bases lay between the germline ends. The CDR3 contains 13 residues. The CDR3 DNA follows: TGTGCCAGTAGTATCGGTAACCATCAGCCCCAGCATTTT. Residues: CASSIGNHQPQHF.

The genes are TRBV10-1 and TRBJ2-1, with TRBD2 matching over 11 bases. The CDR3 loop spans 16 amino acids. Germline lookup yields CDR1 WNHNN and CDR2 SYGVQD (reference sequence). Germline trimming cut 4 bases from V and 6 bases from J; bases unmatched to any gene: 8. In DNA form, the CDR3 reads TGCGCCAGCAGTGTCTACTTAGCGGGAGGGCGCAATGAGCAGTTCTTC. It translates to CASSVYLAGGRNEQFF.

The CDR3 nucleotides are TGTGCCAGCAGCCTCGGGACGGCTGGGGATGAAAAACTGTTTTTT. Its protein product is CASSLGTAGDEKLFF. The genes are TRBV7-9 and TRBJ1-4; D might be TRBD1 (5 bases). V was cut by 5 bases and J by 6 bases, with 16 bases left in between. Germline V lookup: CDR1 SEHNR, CDR2 FQNEAQ (reference sequence). The CDR3 totals 15 residues.

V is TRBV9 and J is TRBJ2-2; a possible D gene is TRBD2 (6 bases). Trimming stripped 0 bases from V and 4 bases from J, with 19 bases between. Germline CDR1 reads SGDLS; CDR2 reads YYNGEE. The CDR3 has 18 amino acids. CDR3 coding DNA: TGTGCCAGCAGCGTAGTAGGGGCCACGGGACTCGGCACCGGGGAGCTGTTTTTT. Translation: CASSVVGATGLGTGELFF.

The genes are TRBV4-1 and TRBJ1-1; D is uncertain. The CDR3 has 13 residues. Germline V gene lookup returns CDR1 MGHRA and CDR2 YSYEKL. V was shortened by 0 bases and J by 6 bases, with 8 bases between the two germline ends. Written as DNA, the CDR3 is TGCGCCAGCAGCCAAGAGGAATGGGCTGAAGCTTTCTTT. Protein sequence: CASSQEEWAEAFF.